These T cell receptor beta chains were read from a single sample in a study of T cell repertoires in cytomegalovirus infection. TCRdb processed the reads anew with MiXCR; each CDR3 protein has one entry. In the table there are about 300,000 distinct CDR3 sequences, around 10% of which are singletons. Material for sequencing was PBMCs. The receptors were sampled from a human donor in good health (CMV status not recorded). Some clones in this sample may be carry-over from other donors' samples. Both conserved end residues are part of each CDR3. The order of the fields is D gene, V gene, J gene, CDR3 length, clone size, CDR3 DNA, CDR3 protein. A D gene is named only where the DNA matches it firmly. Size is stated for part of the rows, as once, few or many counts, or as a class when the clone is expanded.

>TRBD2|TRBV7-2|TRBJ2-1|19|many
TGTGCCAGCAGCTCCCGAGGTAGCGGGGGGGCCGGGAGGTACAATGAGCAGTTCTTC
CASSSRGSGGAGRYNEQFF
>.|TRBV2|TRBJ2-1|12|many
TGTGCCACCGTCCAGGGAGGCAATGAGCAGTTCTTC
CATVQGGNEQFF
>TRBD1|TRBV20-1|TRBJ1-2|15|many
TGCAGTGCTAGAGATGATGACAGGGGAACCTATGGCTACACCTTC
CSARDDDRGTYGYTF
>TRBD2|TRBV2|TRBJ2-1|20|many
TGTGCCAGCAGGGCTGGTCTGGGGCTTAGCGGGCCCCGAACCGACAATGAGCAGTTCTTC
CASRAGLGLSGPRTDNEQFF
>TRBD1|TRBV6-2/TRBV6-3|TRBJ1-5|15|many
TGTGCCAGCAGACCACGGACAGGGAGTCATGGGCCCCAGCATTTT
CASRPRTGSHGPQHF
>.|TRBV29-1|TRBJ2-3|14|.
TGCAGCGTTCGAGGGGGTCCTAGCACAGATACGCAGTATTTT
CSVRGGPSTDTQYF
>TRBD2|TRBV7-9|TRBJ2-5|16|.
TGTGCCAGCAGCTTAGGATCCAGCGGGGTAAGGGAGACCCAGTACTTC
CASSLGSSGVRETQYF
>TRBD2|TRBV29-1|TRBJ2-6|19|.
TGCAGCGTTGAAGATCGGGAGCGGGGGAGAACCTCTGGGGCCAACGTCCTGACTTTC
CSVEDRERGRTSGANVLTF
>.|TRBV4-2|TRBJ2-3|17|.
TGTGCCAGCAGCCAGGCCCGACATGGAGCCCAAACAGATACGCAGTATTTT
CASSQARHGAQTDTQYF
>.|TRBV4-2|TRBJ2-7|13|many
TGTGCCAGCAGCCAAGATCTGGGGGTGAAGCAGTACTTC
CASSQDLGVKQYF
>TRBD1|TRBV20-1|TRBJ1-1|15|many
TGCAGTGCTTCCCGGACAGGAAGAATGAACACTGAAGCTTTCTTT
CSASRTGRMNTEAFF
>.|TRBV10-3|TRBJ1-1|13|many
TGTGCCGTTCGGACCGGATTGAACACTGAAGCTTTCTTT
CAVRTGLNTEAFF
>.|TRBV10-3|TRBJ2-1|13|many
TGTGCCATCATGGGGAGTTCCTACAATGAGCAGTTCTTC
CAIMGSSYNEQFF
>.|TRBV7-2|TRBJ1-5|13|many
TGTGCCAGCAGTCAACTGGTGAATCAGCCCCAGCATTTT
CASSQLVNQPQHF
>TRBD2|TRBV20-1|TRBJ2-5|14|many
TGCAGTGCTAGAAAACTAGCGGGGACAGAGACCCAGTACTTC
CSARKLAGTETQYF
>.|TRBV10-3|TRBJ2-7|12|many
TGTGCCATCAGCGGGACTTCCTACGAGCAGTACTTC
CAISGTSYEQYF
>TRBD1|TRBV7-2|TRBJ1-1|15|many
TGTGCCAGCACCACGGTGGAAAGGGGGCACACTGAAGCTTTCTTT
CASTTVERGHTEAFF
>.|TRBV19|TRBJ1-1|14|many
TGTGCCAGTACCGCAGGGAGTATGAACACTGAAGCTTTCTTT
CASTAGSMNTEAFF